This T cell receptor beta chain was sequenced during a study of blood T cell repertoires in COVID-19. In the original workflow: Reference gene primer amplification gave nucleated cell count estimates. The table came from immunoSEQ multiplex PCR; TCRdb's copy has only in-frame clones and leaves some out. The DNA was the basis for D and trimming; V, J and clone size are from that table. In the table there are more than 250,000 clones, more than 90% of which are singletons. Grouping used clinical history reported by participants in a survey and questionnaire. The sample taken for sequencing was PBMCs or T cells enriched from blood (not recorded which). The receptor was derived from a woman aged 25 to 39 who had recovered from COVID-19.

Written as DNA, the CDR3 is TGTGCCAGCAGCCAAGAGTGGAGGATACTTTACTCTGGAAACACCATATATTTT. Its translation is CASSQEWRILYSGNTIYF. The chain couples TRBV3-1 (or the pseudogene TRBV3-2) to TRBJ1-3; D unresolved. V lost 0 bases, J lost 0 bases, and 15 bases lay in between. CDR1 is LGHDT and CDR2 is YNNKEL in the germline V gene (reference sequence). CDR3 length equals 18 residues.